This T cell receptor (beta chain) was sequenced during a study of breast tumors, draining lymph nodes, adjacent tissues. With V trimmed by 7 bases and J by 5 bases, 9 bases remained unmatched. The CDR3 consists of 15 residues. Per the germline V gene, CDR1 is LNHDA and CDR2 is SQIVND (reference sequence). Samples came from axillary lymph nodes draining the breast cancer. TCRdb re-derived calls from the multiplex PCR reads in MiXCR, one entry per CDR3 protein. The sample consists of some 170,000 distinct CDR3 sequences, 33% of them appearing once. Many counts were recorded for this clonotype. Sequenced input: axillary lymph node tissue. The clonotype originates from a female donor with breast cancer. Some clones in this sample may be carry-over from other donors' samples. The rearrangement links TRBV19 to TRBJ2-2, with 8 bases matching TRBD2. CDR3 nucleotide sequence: TGTGCCAGTACCGCGAGCGGGAGCTATACCGGGGAGCTGTTTTTT. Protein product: CASTASGSYTGELFF.